This T cell receptor beta chain appears in the sequencing data of a study of siplizumab effects on memory and regulatory T cells. Study-wide results and limits: Significant reduction of alloreactive sequences traceable to unstimulated CD4+ memory cells was observed with siplizumab. An assignable phenotype, naive or memory, was missing from roughly 84-95% of proliferating CD4+ or CD8+ clones. Suppression by proliferating Tregs derived from siplizumab cultures was not verified. Naive T cells seemed more diverse than memory cells and seemed major alloresponse contributors.

In regard to this clone: Antigen: not known.

The repertoire was sequenced with immunoSEQ multiplex PCR; TCRdb's copy has only in-frame clones and lacks some. The table shows about 110,000 clones, with around 90% occurring only once. The V and J ends lost 4 bases and 5 bases respectively, with 9 bases between them. Germline assignment: CDR1 SGHTA and CDR2 FQGNSA. The CDR3 is 13 residues long. The TCR originated in a human donor in good health. The genes are TRBV7-2 and TRBJ1-5; D is uncertain. Input material: Tregs sorted from blood. CDR3 in amino acids: CASSSRRDQPQHF. The CDR3 DNA is TGTGCCAGCAGCTCCAGGAGGGATCAGCCCCAGCATTTT.